This T cell receptor (beta chain) originates from a study of OX40 agonist ivuxolimab in advanced cancers. Turning to the overall study: Ivuxolimab, which targeted the costimulatory receptor OX40 (CD134), was an agonistic, fully human IgG2 monoclonal antibody. Intravenous ivuxolimab was administered to patients every 2 weeks at six dose levels: 0.01, 0.1, 0.3, 1.5, 3 and 10 mg/kg. Prior anti-PD-1, anti-PD-L1 or anti-CTLA-4 therapy was permitted, and checkpoint inhibitors had been received by about two fifths of dose-escalation patients. The paper reports the monotherapy dose-escalation portion (N of about 50 patients) of the phase I ivuxolimab trial. Among the 50 to 55 dose-escalation patients, some 19 had hepatocellular carcinoma, 15 or so melanoma, 9 renal cell carcinoma and 9 head and neck cancer. Partial responses occurred in three dose-escalation patients, of whom one had hepatocellular carcinoma and two had cutaneous melanoma. The purpose of peripheral TCRbeta sequencing was to test whether ivuxolimab changed TCR sequence diversity and led to clonal T-cell expansion. In the dose-escalation cohort, around four fifths of patients were male, and the mean age was around 65 years with a range of roughly 23 to 79. Overall study outcomes, separate from this receptor: Clonal expansion of both CD4+ and CD8+ blood T cells was observed from baseline to week 6 at doses 0.1 to 3.0 mg/kg. Antigen specificity was not determined for the clonally expanded peripheral T cells. Low levels of normalized T-cell clonal expansion were also seen in some nonresponding patients. After ivuxolimab, expanded clones were on average more numerous among CD8+ T cells than among CD4+ T cells. In the 0.1-3.0 mg/kg groups, partial responders were among the patients with the lowest normalized peripheral clonal expansion, particularly in CD8+ T cells.

For sequencing of the TCRbeta CDR3 region, genomic DNA was extracted from the sorted cells. TCRbeta CDR3 regions were sequenced using the immunoSEQ Assay. TCRdb limited this immuneACCESS table to in-frame rearrangements with V and J called. A share of clones is missing; checked studies link under half to unresolved V genes, and the rest is unexplained. Counted in this sample were about 32,000 clones; roughly 79% of them appeared once. The ten largest clones capture roughly 20% of the sample. At the junction V is shortened by 6 bases and J by 4 bases, with 12 bases in between. The germline V gene gives CDR1 as MNHEY and CDR2 as SVGAGI. Its CDR3 holds 13 amino acids, cysteine through phenylalanine. The retained sequence is limited to the CDR3, 39 bases, with the frame set at the first base. Patients with a history of autoimmune disease or receiving systemic immunosuppression were excluded from the trial. In every dose cohort, peripheral blood was drawn for TCR sequencing at baseline, cycle 4 day 1, and cycle 7 day 1. Samples came from an open-label, multicenter, first-in-human phase I dose-escalation trial of ivuxolimab. The trial enrolled adults with locally advanced or metastatic head and neck squamous cell, hepatocellular, melanoma or renal cell carcinoma. Before TCR sequencing, CD4+ T cells and CD8+ T cells from peripheral blood were sorted into separate populations.

Details on this clone: It has no known antigen specificity. Per-base quality was not reported, and no clone a single base away is much larger than it.

The source of this sequence is an adult with an advanced solid tumor such as melanoma, head and neck, liver or kidney cancer. The chain uses TRBV6-5 and TRBJ2-5, with the D gene too uncertain to name. The sequenced sample was CD4+ or CD8+ T cells sorted from blood, obtained in a trial of the OX40 agonist ivuxolimab. The nucleotide sequence is TGTGCCAGCAGACCGTGGAGATCAGAGACCCAGTACTTC. The resulting protein is CASRPWRSETQYF.